The entry below describes one TCR beta chain. The antigen is undetermined. Germline V gives CDR1 SGHKS, CDR2 YYEKEE (reference sequence). The V end was cut by 1 base, the J end by 0 bases, with 17 bases between. The CDR3 contains 19 residues. The sample comes from a study of blood T cells in healthy people across ages. Study observations and caveats: Diversity was estimated from one million T cells, and these estimates were considered underestimates. Unsorted PBMCs blocked a conclusive comparison of naive and antigen-experienced cells.

Combining a sample-barcoded 5' primer with a J-beta primer mix, a second PCR ran for roughly 7 to 12 cycles. TCRdb redid the calling of the 5' RACE reads with MiXCR, one entry per CDR3 protein. This sample has about 1.5 million distinct CDR3 sequences, with approximately 43% found just once. J is TRBJ2-6 and V is TRBV5-5; unclear D gene. The source of this sequence is a woman aged 18 to 35 in good health. Material: blood. CDR3 coding DNA: TGTGCCAGCAGCTTGTTTATTTCGGTGGCGCTCTCTGGGGCCAACGTCCTGACTTTC. Its protein product is CASSLFISVALSGANVLTF.